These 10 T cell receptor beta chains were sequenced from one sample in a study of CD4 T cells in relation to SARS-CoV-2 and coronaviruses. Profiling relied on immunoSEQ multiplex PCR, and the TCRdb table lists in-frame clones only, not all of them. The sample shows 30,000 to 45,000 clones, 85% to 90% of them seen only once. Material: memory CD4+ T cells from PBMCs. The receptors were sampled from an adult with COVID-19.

CDR3 loop: CASSLVAGMTPSNYGYTF. CDR3 coding DNA: TGTGCCAGCAGCTTAGTGGCAGGGATGACTCCCTCTAACTATGGCTACACCTTC. The chain couples TRBV7-9 to TRBJ1-2, with D perhaps matching TRBD1 (5 bases). The CDR3 is 18 amino acids. Per the germline V gene, CDR1 is SEHNR and CDR2 is FQNEAQ (reference sequence). Trimming removed 1 base from V and 0 bases from J, with 18 bases in between.

CDR3 in amino acids: CASSARRTDTEAFF. The CDR3 nucleotides are TGTGCCAGCAGCGCCCGACGGACAGACACTGAAGCTTTCTTT. The V gene is TRBV7-9, the J gene TRBJ1-1; possibly TRBD1 for D (6 bases). CDR1 and CDR2 from the germline V gene are SEHNR and FQNEAQ (reference sequence). V shed 5 bases and J shed 3 bases, with 13 bases lying between them. The CDR3 runs 14 residues.

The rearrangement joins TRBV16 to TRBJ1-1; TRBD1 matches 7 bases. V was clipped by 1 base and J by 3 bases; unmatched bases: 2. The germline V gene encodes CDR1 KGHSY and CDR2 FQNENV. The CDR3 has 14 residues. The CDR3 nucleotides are TGTGCCAGCAGCCAATGGCAGGGGGACACTGAAGCTTTCTTT. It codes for CASSQWQGDTEAFF.

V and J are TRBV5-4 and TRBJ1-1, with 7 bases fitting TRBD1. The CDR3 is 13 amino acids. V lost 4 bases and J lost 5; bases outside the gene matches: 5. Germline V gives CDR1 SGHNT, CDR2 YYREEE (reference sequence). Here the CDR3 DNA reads TGTGCCAGCAGCACGACAGGGCGAACTGAAGCTTTCTTT. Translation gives CASSTTGRTEAFF.

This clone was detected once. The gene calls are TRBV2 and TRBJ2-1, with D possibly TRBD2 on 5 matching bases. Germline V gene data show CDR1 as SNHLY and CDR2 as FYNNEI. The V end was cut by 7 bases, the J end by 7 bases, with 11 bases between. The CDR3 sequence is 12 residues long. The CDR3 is CASTRRSNEQFF. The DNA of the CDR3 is TGTGCCAGCACGCGGAGGAGTAATGAGCAGTTCTTC. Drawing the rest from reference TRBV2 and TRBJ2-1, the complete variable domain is EPEVTQTPSHQVTQMGQEVILRCVPISNHLYFYWYRQILGQKVEFLVSFYNNEISEKSEIFDDQFSVERPDGSNFTLKIRSTKLEDSAMYFCASTRRSNEQFFGPGTRLTVL.

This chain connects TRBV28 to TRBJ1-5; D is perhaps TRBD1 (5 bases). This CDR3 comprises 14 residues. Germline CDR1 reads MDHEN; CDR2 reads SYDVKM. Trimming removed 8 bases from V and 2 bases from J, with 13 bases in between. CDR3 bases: TGTGCCAGCCGCCAAGGGGAGGGCAATCAGCCCCAGCATTTT. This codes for CASRQGEGNQPQHF.

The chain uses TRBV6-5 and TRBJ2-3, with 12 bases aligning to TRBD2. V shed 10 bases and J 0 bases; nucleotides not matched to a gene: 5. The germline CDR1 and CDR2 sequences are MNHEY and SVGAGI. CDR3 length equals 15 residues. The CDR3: CATRTSGTSTDTQYF. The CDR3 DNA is TGTGCCACCCGGACTAGCGGGACTAGCACAGATACGCAGTATTTT.

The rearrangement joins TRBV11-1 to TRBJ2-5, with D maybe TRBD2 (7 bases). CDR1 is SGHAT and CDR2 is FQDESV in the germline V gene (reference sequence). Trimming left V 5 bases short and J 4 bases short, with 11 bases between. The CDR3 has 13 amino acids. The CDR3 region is CASSPRGGETQYF. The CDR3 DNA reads TGTGCCAGCAGCCCTAGGGGGGGAGAGACCCAGTACTTC.

CDR3 in DNA: TGCGCCAGCAGCTTGGGAGGACTAGCGGACGGGGGCGGGACCCAGTACTTC. Its protein is CASSLGGLADGGGTQYF. This rearrangement joins TRBV5-1 to TRBJ2-5; 10 bases align to TRBD2. V lost 0 bases to trimming and J lost 7 bases; unmatched junction nucleotides: 12. The CDR3 loop spans 17 amino acids. Germline assignment: CDR1 SGHRS and CDR2 YFSETQ.

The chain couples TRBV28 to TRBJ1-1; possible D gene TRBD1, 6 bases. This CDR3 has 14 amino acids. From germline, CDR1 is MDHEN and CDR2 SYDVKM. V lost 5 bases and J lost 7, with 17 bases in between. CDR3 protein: CASSRALRTVEAFF. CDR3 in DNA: TGTGCCAGCAGTCGAGCCCTTCGGACAGTTGAAGCTTTCTTT.